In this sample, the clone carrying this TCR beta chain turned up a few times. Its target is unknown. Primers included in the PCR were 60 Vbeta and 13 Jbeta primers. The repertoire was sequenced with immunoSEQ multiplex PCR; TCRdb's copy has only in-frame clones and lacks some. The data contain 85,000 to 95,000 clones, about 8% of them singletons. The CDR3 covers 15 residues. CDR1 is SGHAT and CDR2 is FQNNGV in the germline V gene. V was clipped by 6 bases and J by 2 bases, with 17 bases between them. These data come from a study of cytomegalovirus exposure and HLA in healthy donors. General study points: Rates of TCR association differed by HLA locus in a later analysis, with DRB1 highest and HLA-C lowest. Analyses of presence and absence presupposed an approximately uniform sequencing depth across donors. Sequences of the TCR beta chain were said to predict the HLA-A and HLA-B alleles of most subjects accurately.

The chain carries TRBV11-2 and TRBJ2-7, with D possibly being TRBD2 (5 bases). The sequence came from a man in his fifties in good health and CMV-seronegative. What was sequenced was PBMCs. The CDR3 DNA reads TGTGCCAGCAGATTTCCTGAGGGTGGAGCCTACGAGCAGTACTTC. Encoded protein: CASRFPEGGAYEQYF.